Below, 3 T cell receptor beta chains from the same sample are listed, as sequenced in a study of T cell responses to AZD1222 COVID-19 vaccine listed by TCRdb under 2021. According to the study, the label for this sample's time point signals: baseline before first vaccination. Library creation used the immunoSEQ multiplex PCR assay. Here the immuneACCESS table is served through TCRdb, limited to in-frame sequences with V and J called. Missing clones are a known gap in these copies; in checked studies unresolved V genes cover under half, and the rest lacks a known reason. For this sample the table gives roughly 110,000 clones, of which just over 90% were detected only once. The ten largest account for 4.5% of the sample. Sequences were derived from peripheral blood, sampled on day 0 of AZD1222 vaccination. All receptors come from an adult in good health.

The chain employs TRBV28 and TRBJ1-2, with a weak D call TRBD1 (5 bases). Germline V gene sequence: CDR1 MDHEN, CDR2 SYDVKM. Trimming left V 10 bases short and J 8 bases short, with 17 bases between. The CDR3 length is 12 residues. CDR3 sequence: CATVGRGWGYTF. CDR3 nucleotides: TGTGCCACCGTTGGACGGGGCTGGGGCTACACCTTC.

V gene TRBV2 combines with J gene TRBJ2-1; D is perhaps TRBD2 (6 bases). The CDR3 extends over 14 amino acids. From germline, CDR1 is SNHLY and CDR2 FYNNEI. Trimming took off 7 bases at V and 9 bases at J, with 19 bases between the two ends. The CDR3: CASNLRIVGGEQFF. The CDR3 nucleotides read TGTGCCAGCAACCTTCGGATCGTCGGGGGTGAGCAGTTCTTC.

CDR3 protein: CASRKKTGRGDTQYF. CDR3 coding DNA: TGTGCCAGTAGAAAAAAAACCGGGAGGGGAGATACGCAGTATTTT. The rearrangement joins TRBV19 to TRBJ2-3; TRBD2 aligns across 8 bases. The CDR3 covers 15 residues. The trim removed 6 bases at V and 5 bases at J, leaving 10 bases unmatched. Germline lookup yields CDR1 LNHDA and CDR2 SQIVND (reference sequence).